The 11 T cell receptor beta chains presented below share a single source sample, sequenced in a study of cytomegalovirus exposure and HLA in healthy donors. Primers: 60 Vbeta forward and 13 Jbeta reverse. Profiled with immunoSEQ multiplex PCR; TCRdb holds only in-frame clones, not every one. This sample's table has around 75,000 clones. The sample taken for sequencing was PBMCs. These receptors were taken from a man aged 45-65 years in good health and CMV-seropositive.

The rearrangement links TRBV7-2 to TRBJ1-2, with TRBD1 matching 12 bases. J gave up 6 bases and V 4 bases, and 12 bases lay outside the gene matches. The CDR3 runs 17 residues. The germline V gene encodes CDR1 SGHTA and CDR2 FQGNSA. The CDR3 region is CASSSDAGTGGHNGYTF. CDR3 DNA: TGTGCCAGCAGCTCTGATGCCGGGACAGGGGGCCACAATGGCTACACCTTC.

The chain has TRBV18 and TRBJ2-5; no firm D call. The CDR3 extends over 13 amino acids. V dropped 6 bases and J dropped 5 bases, with 13 bases sitting between them. Germline CDR1 is KGHSH and CDR2 is LQKENI. Written as DNA, the CDR3 is TGTGCCAGCTCGACCGGGTCTAGGGAGACCCAGTACTTC. Residues: CASSTGSRETQYF.

The rearrangement joins TRBV5-4 to TRBJ2-7; 9 positions match TRBD1. V lost 3 bases and J lost 4; bases outside the gene matches: 8. CDR1 and CDR2 from the germline V gene are SGHNT and YYREEE (reference sequence). The length of the CDR3 is 15 residues. The CDR3 nucleotides are TGTGCCAGCAGCTGGGAGGGGGACAGGGCGTACGAGCAGTACTTC. It encodes CASSWEGDRAYEQYF.

The V call is TRBV19, the J call TRBJ1-5; no reliable D call. The CDR3 is made up of 14 amino acids. Trimming stripped 3 bases from V and 7 bases from J, with 13 bases between. CDR1 is LNHDA and CDR2 is SQIVND in the germline V gene (reference sequence). The CDR3 sequence: CASSIGQEHQPQHF. The CDR3 coding sequence is TGTGCCAGTAGTATTGGGCAGGAACACCAGCCCCAGCATTTT.

The gene calls are TRBV9 and TRBJ2-3, with D perhaps TRBD2 (5 bases). There are 14 residues in the CDR3. Trimming took 4 bases from V and 5 from J, leaving 14 bases between them. From germline, CDR1 is SGDLS and CDR2 YYNGEE. The CDR3 loop is CASSPSGMGDTQYF. The CDR3 nucleotides read TGTGCCAGCAGCCCCAGCGGTATGGGAGATACGCAGTATTTT.

V and J are TRBV4-2 and TRBJ1-1; D is unclear. Germline V gene sequence: CDR1 LGHNA, CDR2 YNFKEQ. Between the trimmed V and J ends, which lost 0 bases and 1 base, there was a span of 9 bases. The CDR3 totals 15 residues. CDR3 sequence (DNA): TGTGCCAGCAGCCAAGATGTCGGAGAGAACACTGAAGCTTTCTTT. Translated, it gives CASSQDVGENTEAFF.

The chain uses TRBV10-3 and TRBJ1-5, with D uncertain. Germline V gene lookup returns CDR1 ENHRY and CDR2 SYGVKD. The CDR3 is 15 amino acids. The V and J ends lost 6 bases and 3 bases respectively, with 15 bases between them. The CDR3: CAIREDGGANQPQHF. CDR3 coding DNA: TGTGCCATCAGGGAGGACGGAGGAGCCAATCAGCCCCAGCATTTT.

The chain recombines TRBV9 with TRBJ2-5, with 14 bases identical to TRBD2. Germline CDR1 and CDR2: SGDLS and YYNGEE. The length of the CDR3 is 19 residues. Unmatched junction bases numbered 10, after V lost 0 bases and J lost 3 bases. CDR3 nucleotide sequence: TGTGCCAGCAGCGTAGGGTGGGGCTCGACTAGCGGGGGGGAAGAGACCCAGTACTTC. It specifies CASSVGWGSTSGGEETQYF.

This chain joins TRBV29-1 and TRBJ2-5, with 13 nucleotides matching TRBD2. Judging by the DNA end, TRBJ2-7 fits better; the J call may be wrong. Germline CDR1 is SQVTM and CDR2 is ANQGSEA. The CDR3 totals 16 residues. DNA of the CDR3: TGCAGCGTCGGGATTGGACTAGCGGGAGCTAGGTACGAGCAGTACTTC. It codes for CSVGIGLAGARYEQYF.

The DNA of the CDR3 is TGCGCCAGCAGCTTGTCGGCCGGGGAGCTGTTTTTT. As protein: CASSLSAGELFF. V usage is TRBV5-1 and J usage is TRBJ2-2; no definite D call. V lost 1 base, J lost 6 bases, and 4 bases lay in between. This CDR3 spans 12 amino acids. Germline V gene data show CDR1 as SGHRS and CDR2 as YFSETQ.

The V and J genes are TRBV19 and TRBJ2-1, with D possibly TRBD1 on 8 matching bases. V shed 7 bases and J shed 7 bases, with 23 bases lying between them. This CDR3 comprises 16 residues. The germline gives CDR1 LNHDA, CDR2 SQIVND (reference sequence). The CDR3 region is CASTPQGGARWNEQFF. In DNA, the CDR3 is TGTGCCAGTACCCCACAGGGGGGGGCAAGGTGGAATGAGCAGTTCTTC.